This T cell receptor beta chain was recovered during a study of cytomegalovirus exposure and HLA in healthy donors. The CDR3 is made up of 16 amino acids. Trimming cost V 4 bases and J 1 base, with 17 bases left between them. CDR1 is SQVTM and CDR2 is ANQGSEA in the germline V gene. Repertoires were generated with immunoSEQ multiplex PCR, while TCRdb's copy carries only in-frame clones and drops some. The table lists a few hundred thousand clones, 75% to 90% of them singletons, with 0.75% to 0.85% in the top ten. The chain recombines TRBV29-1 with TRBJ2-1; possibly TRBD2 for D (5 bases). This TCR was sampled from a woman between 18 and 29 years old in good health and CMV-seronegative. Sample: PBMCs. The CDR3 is CSVGSQGRSSYNEQFF. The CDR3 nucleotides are TGCAGCGTTGGTTCGCAAGGGAGATCGTCCTACAATGAGCAGTTCTTC.